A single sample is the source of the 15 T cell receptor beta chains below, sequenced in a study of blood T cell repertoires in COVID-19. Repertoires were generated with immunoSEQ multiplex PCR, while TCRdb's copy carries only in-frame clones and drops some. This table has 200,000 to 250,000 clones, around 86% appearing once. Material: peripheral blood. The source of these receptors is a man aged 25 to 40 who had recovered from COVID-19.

CDR3 in DNA: TGCGCCAGCAGCTTGAAAGGGGCGGCGGGACTAGGGTACAATGAGCAGTTCTTC. Protein sequence: CASSLKGAAGLGYNEQFF. The chain carries TRBV5-1 and TRBJ2-1; TRBD2 matches at 8 bases. Germline V gives CDR1 SGHRS, CDR2 YFSETQ. The CDR3 has 18 residues. The trim removed 1 base at V and 4 bases at J, leaving 13 bases unmatched.

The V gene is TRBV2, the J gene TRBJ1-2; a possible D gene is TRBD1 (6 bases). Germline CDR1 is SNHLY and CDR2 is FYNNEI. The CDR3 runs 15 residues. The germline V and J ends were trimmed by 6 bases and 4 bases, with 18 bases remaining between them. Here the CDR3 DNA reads TGTGCCAGCAGCCCACAGGGCCGAGGGGTCTATGGCTACACCTTC. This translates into CASSPQGRGVYGYTF.

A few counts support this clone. The CDR3, as DNA: TGTGCCAGCACCAGTGGGACAGGGAGTTCACCCCTCCACTTT. This encodes CASTSGTGSSPLHF. The chain is built from TRBV19 and TRBJ1-6, with 9 bases identical to TRBD1. V trimming: 9 bases; J trimming: 9 bases; junction bases outside the gene matches: 9. This CDR3 is 14 amino acids long. CDR1 LNHDA and CDR2 SQIVND come from the germline V gene (reference sequence).

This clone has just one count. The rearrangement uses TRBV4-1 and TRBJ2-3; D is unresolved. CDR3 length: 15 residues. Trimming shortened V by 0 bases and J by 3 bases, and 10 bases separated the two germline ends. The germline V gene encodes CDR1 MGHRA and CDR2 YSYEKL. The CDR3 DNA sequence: TGCGCCAGCAGCCAAGACGCAGGTTTTACAGATACGCAGTATTTT. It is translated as CASSQDAGFTDTQYF.

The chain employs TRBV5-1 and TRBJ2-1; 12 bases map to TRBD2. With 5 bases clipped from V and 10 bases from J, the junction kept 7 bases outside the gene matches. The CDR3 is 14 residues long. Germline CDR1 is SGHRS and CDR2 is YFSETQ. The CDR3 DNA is TGCGCCAGCAGAGAGACTAGCGGGGGTGTCGAGCAGTTCTTC. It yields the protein CASRETSGGVEQFF.

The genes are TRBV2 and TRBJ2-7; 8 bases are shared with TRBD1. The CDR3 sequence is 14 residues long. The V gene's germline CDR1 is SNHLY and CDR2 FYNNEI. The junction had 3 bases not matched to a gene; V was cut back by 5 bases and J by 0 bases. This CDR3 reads CASSPGTGSYEQYF. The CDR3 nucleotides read TGTGCCAGCAGTCCCGGGACAGGCTCCTACGAGCAGTACTTC.

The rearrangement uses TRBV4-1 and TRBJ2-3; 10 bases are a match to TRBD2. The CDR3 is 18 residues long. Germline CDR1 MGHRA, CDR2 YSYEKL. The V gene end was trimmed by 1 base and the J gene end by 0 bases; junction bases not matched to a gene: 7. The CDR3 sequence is CASSQGSGGEPSTDTQYF. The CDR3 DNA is TGCGCCAGCAGCCAAGGGAGCGGGGGGGAACCTAGCACAGATACGCAGTATTTT.

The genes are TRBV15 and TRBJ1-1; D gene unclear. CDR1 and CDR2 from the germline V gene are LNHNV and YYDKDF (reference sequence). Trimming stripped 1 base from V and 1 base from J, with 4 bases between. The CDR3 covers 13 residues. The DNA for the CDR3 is TGTGCCACCAGCAGAGGAGGGAACACTGAAGCTTTCTTT. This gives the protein CATSRGGNTEAFF. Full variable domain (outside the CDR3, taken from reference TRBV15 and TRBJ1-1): DAMVIQNPRYQVTQFGKPVTLSCSQTLNHNVMYWYQQKSSQAPKLLFHYYDKDFNNEADTPDNFQSRRPNTSFCFLDIRSPGLGDTAMYLCATSRGGNTEAFFGQGTRLTVV.

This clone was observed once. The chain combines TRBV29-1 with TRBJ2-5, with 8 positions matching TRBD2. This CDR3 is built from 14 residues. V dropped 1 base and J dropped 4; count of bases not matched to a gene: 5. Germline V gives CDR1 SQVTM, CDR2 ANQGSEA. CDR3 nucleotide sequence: TGCAGCGTTGAAGCTCGGACTAGCAGAGAGACCCAGTACTTC. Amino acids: CSVEARTSRETQYF.

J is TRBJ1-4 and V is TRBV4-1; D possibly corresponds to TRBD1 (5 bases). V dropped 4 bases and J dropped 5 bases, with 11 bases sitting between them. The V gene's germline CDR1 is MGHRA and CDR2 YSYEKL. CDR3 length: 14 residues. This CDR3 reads CASSLRGVNEKLFF. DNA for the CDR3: TGCGCCAGCAGCCTGCGGGGGGTGAATGAAAAACTGTTTTTT.

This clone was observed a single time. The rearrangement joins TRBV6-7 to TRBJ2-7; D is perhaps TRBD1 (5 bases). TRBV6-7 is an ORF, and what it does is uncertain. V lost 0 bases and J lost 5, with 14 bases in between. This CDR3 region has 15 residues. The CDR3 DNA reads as TGTGCCAGCAGTTACTCGATAGGGGAAAAAAACGAGCAGTACGTC. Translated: CASSYSIGEKNEQYV.

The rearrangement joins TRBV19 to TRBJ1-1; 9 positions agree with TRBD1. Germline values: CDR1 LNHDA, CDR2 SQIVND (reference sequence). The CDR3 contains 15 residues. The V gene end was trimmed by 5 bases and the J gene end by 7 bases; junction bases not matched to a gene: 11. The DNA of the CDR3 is TGTGCCAGTAGTCCGCGGGGACAGGGAGGTCTTGAAGCTTTCTTT. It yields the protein CASSPRGQGGLEAFF. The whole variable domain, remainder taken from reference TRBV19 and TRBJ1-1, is DGGITQSPKYLFRKEGQNVTLSCEQNLNHDAMYWYRQDPGQGLRLIYYSQIVNDFQKGDIAEGYSVSREKKESFPLTVTSAQKNPTAFYLCASSPRGQGGLEAFFGQGTRLTVV.

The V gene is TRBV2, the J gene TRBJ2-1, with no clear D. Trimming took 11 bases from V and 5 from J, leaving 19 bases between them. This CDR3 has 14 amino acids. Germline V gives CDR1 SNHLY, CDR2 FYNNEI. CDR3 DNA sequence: TGTGCCTGGAGACCCGGCCGTCACGACAATGAGCAGTTCTTC. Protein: CAWRPGRHDNEQFF.

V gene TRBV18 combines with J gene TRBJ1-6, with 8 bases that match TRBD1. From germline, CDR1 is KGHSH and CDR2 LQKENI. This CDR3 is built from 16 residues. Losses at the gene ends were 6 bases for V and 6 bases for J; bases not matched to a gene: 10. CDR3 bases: TGTGCCAGCTCCCGAAGGGGGGACAGGACTAATTCACCCCTCCACTTT. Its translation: CASSRRGDRTNSPLHF.

CDR3 nucleotides: TGTGCCAGCAGCGCCCTAGCGGGGGGGCGCGAGCAGTACTTC. Amino acid sequence: CASSALAGGREQYF. This rearrangement joins TRBV9 to TRBJ2-7, with 12 bases identical to TRBD2. The CDR3 has 14 amino acids. Germline V gene sequence: CDR1 SGDLS, CDR2 YYNGEE. J lost 6 bases, V lost 3 bases, and 4 bases had no gene match.